The text below deals with one T cell receptor (beta chain). This clonotype showed up just a few times. Its cognate antigen has yet to be identified. The junction does not match germline at one end; this may be a read error. This record comes from a study of response to subunit inactivated influenza vaccine (dated by TCRdb to the late 2010s). Background for the entire study: Deep quantitative T cell receptor repertoire profiling was used in the study to track responses to a trivalent subunit inactivated influenza vaccine.

The paper as a whole reports these results and caveats: It was suggested by the authors that each seasonal influenza vaccination may recruit only a limited number of new T cells.

The protocol used for the library was RT-PCR. TCRdb shows the sequencer as Illumina HiSeq 2500. The public reads were reanalyzed by TCRdb: fastp trimming at Q25, MiXCR alignment, in-frame beta chains only. For every CDR3 protein sequence, its rows merge into one entry that carries the most common genes and DNA. Counted in this sample were roughly 550,000 distinct CDR3 sequences; roughly 25% of them appeared once. 2.5% to 3.5% of the sample rests with the top ten. Spanning cysteine to phenylalanine, the CDR3 consists of 15 amino acids. Of the read, only the CDR3 DNA is kept; its 45 bases are in frame from base 1. Based on the germline V gene, the CDR1 and CDR2 sequences are SNHLY and FYNNEI. The data were also submitted as part of a second study, on T cells expressing NK-cell markers. Drawing on the second study: The TCR beta cDNA libraries were made using 5'RACE template switching, a step that added both a universal primer site and unique molecular identifiers. About 8 donors provided sorted CD3+CD56+NKG2C+, CD3+CD56+NKG2C- and CD3+CD56-NKG2C+ T-cell subsets, whose TCR beta-chain repertoires were profiled. Seven of the eight sequenced donors were HCMV-seropositive and one was HCMV-seronegative. To restrict sorting to alphabetaTCR-expressing T cells, an anti-gammadeltaTCR antibody was added in several experiments. In more than five donors, the dominant CD3+CD56+NKG2C+ clonotypes ranked among the top 10 CD8+ clonotypes, making up about 1.0-8% of CD8+ T cells. Those dominant clonotypes were again the most abundant among CD3+CD56-NKG2C+ cells in a few donors, at about 25-60.1%. Whether the expanded NKG2C-expressing T cell clones were specific for HCMV antigens remained unclear. The eight sequenced donors were randomly selected healthy volunteers, three men and five women. To determine HCMV serostatus, a commercial ELISA kit was used to detect HCMV-specific IgG in serum. Peripheral blood mononuclear cells were isolated from blood by Ficoll density gradient centrifugation. CD4+ and CD8+ T cells were isolated from PBMC by magnetic immunoseparation with Miltenyi isolation kits. cDNA synthesis was primed from the TCR beta constant segment, followed by two successive PCR amplification steps. The libraries were sequenced on Illumina HiSeq 2000/2500, MiSeq or NextSeq, producing 2 x 150 bp reads. MIGEC was used to demultiplex reads and group reads by UMI, and MiTCR was used to assemble and quantify clonotypes. To remove erroneous sequences, TCR cDNA sequences were retained only when supported by two or more reads. Downstream repertoire analysis used the tcR package, and clonotypes were matched across fractions by CDR3 nucleotide sequence plus V segment. VDJmatch was used to annotate antigen specificity against VDJdb, with one amino acid substitution in CDR3 permitted.

The V gene is TRBV2 and the J gene is TRBJ2-1; TRBD1 fits 11 bases in the junction. This clonotype originated in a man aged 50-60 years who received an inactivated influenza vaccine. Donor details come from another sample of the same person, matched by shared clones. The sample here was CD4+ T cells sorted from PBMCs, taken 11 to 12 days after vaccination. The CDR3 sequence is CATSPGTGGYNEQFF. The DNA sequence is given as TGTGCCACCAGTCCAGGGACAGGGGGGTACAATGAGCAGTTCTTC.